The entry that follows covers one TCR beta chain sequence. Which antigen it targets is not known. Base qualities are not at hand, and no much larger clone is one base apart. This specimen belongs to a study of brain metastases from non-small cell lung cancer (dated by TCRdb to about 2019). Looking at the study overall: The study profiled the immune microenvironment of paired resected primary tumors and brain metastases from non-small-cell lung cancer patients. Results the study describes overall, beyond this receptor: T-cell infiltration was lower in brain metastases than in primary tumors (P < 0.001). TCR repertoires were found to be largely shared between paired brain metastases and primary tumors, although sparse T-cell densities were observed in the brain metastases. T-cell clones appeared expanded in approximately 68% of brain metastases relative to the matched primary tumors.

The library came from the immunoSEQ multiplex PCR assay. Alongside a 770-gene immune expression panel, the team sequenced the T-cell receptor beta chain repertoire. This is the immuneACCESS table as TCRdb keeps it, with only in-frame sequences that have V and J called. A part of the clones is gone; compared with another copy, unresolved V genes explain less than half, and the rest is unexplained. This sample lists over 1,500 clones; approximately 80% were detected once. The ten top clones hold roughly a tenth of the sample. The cohort was made up of 35 to 40 patients with surgically resected non-small-cell lung cancer, each of whom had both a primary tumor specimen and a brain metastasis specimen. The tumor specimens consisted of archival formalin-fixed, paraffin-embedded tissues. Including the terminal cysteine and phenylalanine, the CDR3 comprises 14 residues. CDR3 DNA only is kept here, 42 bases in frame from base 1. The germline V gene (reference sequence) sets CDR1 to LNHDA and CDR2 to SQIVND.

The sample comprised primary lung tumor tissue. The cell subset or site label, as the study defines it: primary lung tumor paired with brain metastasis. This clonotype was obtained from a donor at least 40 years old with non-small cell lung cancer. The chain employs TRBV19 and TRBJ1-4; a tentative D call is TRBD1 (6 bases match). At the DNA level, the sequence is TGTGTCACTACCGGAGGACAGACTAATGAAAAACTGTTTTTT. This encodes CVTTGGQTNEKLFF.